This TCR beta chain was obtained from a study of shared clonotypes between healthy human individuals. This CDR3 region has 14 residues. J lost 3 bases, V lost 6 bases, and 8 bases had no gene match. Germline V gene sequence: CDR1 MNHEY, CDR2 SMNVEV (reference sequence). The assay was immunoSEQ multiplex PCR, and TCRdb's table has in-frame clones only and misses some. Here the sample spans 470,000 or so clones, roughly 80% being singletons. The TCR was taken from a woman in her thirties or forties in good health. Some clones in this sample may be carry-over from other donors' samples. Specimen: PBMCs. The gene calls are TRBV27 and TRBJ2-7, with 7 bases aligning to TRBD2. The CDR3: CASSSSGDNYEQYF. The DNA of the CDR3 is TGTGCCAGCAGCTCTAGCGGAGATAACTACGAGCAGTACTTC.